The 4 T cell receptor beta chains below were found in one sample sequenced in a study of vaccination effects on CD4 cells after COVID-19. ViraFEST assay sequencing came after antigen-specific CD4+ T cells were expanded with viral peptide pools. Culturing for around ten days preceded CD4+ T cell isolation. Having tested negative for nucleocapsid antibodies, the vaccine recipients showed no prior SARS-CoV-2 infection. Antigens for these TCRs are unknown. Here immunoSEQ multiplex PCR was the method, and the copy in TCRdb shows in-frame clones only, minus some. The table shows about 20,000 clones, with under 75% occurring only once. Sequencing used CD4+ T cells from PBMCs cultured with HCoV-NL63 spike peptides, obtained before COVID-19 vaccination. These receptor sequences come from a human donor who received a COVID-19 vaccine.

The chain couples TRBV19 to TRBJ2-5; no clear D gene. V was cut by 7 bases and J by 5 bases, with 20 bases left in between. This CDR3 is built from 15 residues. The germline gives CDR1 LNHDA, CDR2 SQIVND (reference sequence). Here the CDR3 reads CASTVNGRTRETQYF. CDR3 DNA sequence: TGTGCCAGTACGGTTAACGGAAGAACGAGGGAGACCCAGTACTTC.

This sequence joins TRBV7-2 and TRBJ2-1, with 8 bases matching TRBD2. Per the germline V gene, CDR1 is SGHTA and CDR2 is FQGNSA. The CDR3 spans 16 residues. V trimming: 6 bases; J trimming: 1 base; junction bases outside the gene matches: 8. This chain's CDR3 is CASRHLKRESYNEQFF. The CDR3 DNA reads as TGTGCCAGCAGACACTTAAAGCGGGAGTCCTACAATGAGCAGTTCTTC.

This sequence joins TRBV5-1 and TRBJ2-5, with D possibly TRBD2 on 6 matching bases. CDR3 length: 14 residues. Germline CDR1 reads SGHRS; CDR2 reads YFSETQ. V lost 0 bases, J lost 4 bases, and 10 bases lay in between. CDR3 bases: TGCGCCAGCAGCTTGGTTGGAGGGAGAGAGACCCAGTACTTC. Translation: CASSLVGGRETQYF.

This clone has more than one count but fewer than ten. The rearrangement uses TRBV5-1 and TRBJ1-6; D may be TRBD1 (5 bases). The germline CDR1 and CDR2 sequences are SGHRS and YFSETQ. V was shortened by 4 bases and J by 7 bases, with 18 bases between the two germline ends. This CDR3 has 16 residues. CDR3 DNA sequence: TGCGCCAGCAGCCTGGGGGGGTCCCCCGTAAATTCACCCCTCCACTTT. Its translation is CASSLGGSPVNSPLHF.